The clone carrying this T cell receptor beta chain came up many times. Its antigen is unknown. This entry is derived from a study of T cells after yellow fever vaccination. Points from the study as a whole: The secondary T-cell response peaked on day 5, not day 15, but was weaker. Reappearance after the booster was seen for most primary-vaccination clones, at more than 95% CD4 and 88% CD8. Just a small share of clonotypes turned up in the CD4 compartment as well as the CD8 compartment.

TCRdb ran MiXCR on the 5' RACE reads and lists one entry per CDR3 protein. The sample has about 240,000 distinct CDR3 sequences, 6.9% seen once. The V end lost 4 bases, the J end lost 6 bases, and 18 bases lay between the germline ends. The CDR3 is 15 amino acids. Germline CDR1 is SGHRS and CDR2 is YFSETQ. V gene TRBV5-1 combines with J gene TRBJ2-3; weak D call: TRBD1 (5 bases). The TCR originated in a young man who received the YFV17D yellow fever vaccine. This specimen consisted of CD4+ T cells sorted from PBMCs, obtained 15 days after the yellow fever booster vaccination. CDR3 in amino acids: CASSGAQGAQDTQYF. DNA for the CDR3: TGCGCCAGCAGCGGTGCCCAAGGGGCTCAGGATACGCAGTATTTT.